Listed here are 13 T cell receptor beta chains from one sample, sequenced in a study of OX40 agonist ivuxolimab in advanced cancers. Receptor amplification or capture employed the immunoSEQ multiplex PCR assay. TCRdb's version of the immuneACCESS table is confined to in-frame rearrangements and falls short of the full clone set. An unresolved V gene accounts for under half of the shortfall where checked; the remainder is of unknown origin. The table for this sample lists around 80,000 clones; 85% to 90% of them were counted only once. Jointly, the top ten make up about 0.5% of the sample. Sequences were derived from CD4+ or CD8+ T cells sorted from blood, sampled in a trial of the OX40 agonist ivuxolimab. The receptors were sampled from an adult with an advanced solid tumor such as melanoma, head and neck, liver or kidney cancer.

The CDR3 region has the DNA TGTGCCAGCAGTAAGGTACTTGGGGCGCAGTATTTT. This encodes CASSKVLGAQYF. The chain has TRBV5-4 and TRBJ2-3; D gene uncertain. The CDR3 totals 12 residues. Germline CDR1 reads SGHNT; CDR2 reads YYREEE (reference sequence). V lost 5 bases, J lost 10 bases, and 14 bases lay in between.

CDR3 sequence reads: CASSLQLQGPEAFF. DNA of the CDR3: TGTGCCAGTAGTCTCCAACTACAGGGACCTGAAGCTTTCTTT. J is TRBJ1-1 and V is TRBV19, with D tentatively TRBD1 (6 bases). The CDR3 is 14 residues long. The germline V and J ends were trimmed by 5 bases and 6 bases, with 16 bases remaining between them. Germline V gene data show CDR1 as LNHDA and CDR2 as SQIVND (reference sequence). Full variable domain (outside the CDR3, taken from reference TRBV19 and TRBJ1-1): DGGITQSPKYLFRKEGQNVTLSCEQNLNHDAMYWYRQDPGQGLRLIYYSQIVNDFQKGDIAEGYSVSREKKESFPLTVTSAQKNPTAFYLCASSLQLQGPEAFFGQGTRLTVV.

The CDR3: CSASISDTQYF. Written as DNA, the CDR3 is TGCAGTGCTAGTATCTCAGATACGCAGTATTTT. The chain uses TRBV20-1 and TRBJ2-3; D gene unclear. This CDR3 has 11 amino acids. Trimming took 3 bases from V and 4 from J, leaving 5 bases between them. Germline CDR1 and CDR2: DFQATT and SNEGSKA (reference sequence).

The CDR3 region is CASSRRQGRTDTQYF. CDR3 coding DNA: TGTGCCAGTAGTAGAAGACAGGGACGCACAGATACGCAGTATTTT. The rearrangement joins TRBV19 to TRBJ2-3; the match to TRBD1 covers 7 bases. This CDR3 spans 15 amino acids. J lost 1 base, V lost 4 bases, and 5 bases had no gene match. CDR1 is LNHDA, CDR2 SQIVND, per germline (reference sequence).

This chain links TRBV27 with TRBJ2-2, with TRBD1 matching over 8 bases. The trim removed 10 bases at V and 4 bases at J, leaving 5 bases unmatched. Germline V CDR1 and CDR2: MNHEY, SMNVEV (reference sequence). This CDR3 spans 13 amino acids. The CDR3 DNA reads TGTGCCACCAGGGGGCAGATCACCGGGGAGCTGTTTTTT. Protein product: CATRGQITGELFF.

The V gene is TRBV4-3, the J gene TRBJ2-1; D unresolved. Germline V CDR1 and CDR2: LGHNA, YSLEER. The V gene lost 4 bases and the J gene lost 4 bases, with 17 bases spanning the gap. This CDR3 comprises 16 residues. The CDR3 coding sequence is TGCGCCAGCAGCCCCACAACCCGGCGGATTTACAATGAGCAGTTCTTC. Encoded protein: CASSPTTRRIYNEQFF.

The rearrangement links TRBV15 to TRBJ2-7; possibly TRBD1 for D (6 bases). Germline V CDR1 and CDR2: LNHNV, YYDKDF (reference sequence). The CDR3 consists of 16 residues. V was cut by 1 base and J by 2 bases, with 15 bases left in between. The CDR3 nucleotides are TGTGCCACCAGCAGAGGACCCCCAGGGGACCCCTACGAGCAGTACTTC. Its protein product is CATSRGPPGDPYEQYF. Full variable domain (missing parts from reference TRBV15 and TRBJ2-7): DAMVIQNPRYQVTQFGKPVTLSCSQTLNHNVMYWYQQKSSQAPKLLFHYYDKDFNNEADTPDNFQSRRPNTSFCFLDIRSPGLGDTAMYLCATSRGPPGDPYEQYFGPGTRLTVT.

The genes are TRBV7-2 and TRBJ2-1; the D gene is possibly TRBD1 (7 bases). The CDR3 runs to 15 residues. CDR1 SGHTA and CDR2 FQGNSA come from the germline V gene. Deletions cut 4 bases from V and 3 bases from J, with 13 bases between. This chain's CDR3 is CASSSAGQHYNEQFF. For the CDR3, the DNA is TGTGCCAGCAGCTCTGCGGGACAGCACTACAATGAGCAGTTCTTC. The whole variable domain, remainder taken from reference TRBV7-2 and TRBJ2-1, is GAGVSQSPSNKVTEKGKDVELRCDPISGHTALYWYRQSLGQGLEFLIYFQGNSAPDKSGLPSDRFSAERTGGSVSTLTIQRTQQEDSAVYLCASSSAGQHYNEQFFGPGTRLTVL.

V is TRBV11-2 and J is TRBJ2-2, with D possibly called TRBD1 or TRBD2 (5 bases each). V was clipped by 3 bases and J by 6 bases, with 8 bases between them. The length of the CDR3 is 13 residues. Per germline, CDR1 SGHAT and CDR2 FQNNGV. This chain's CDR3 is CASSFMGPGELFF. Here the CDR3 DNA reads TGTGCCAGCAGCTTTATGGGACCCGGGGAGCTGTTTTTT.

This chain connects TRBV25-1 to TRBJ2-3; D is possibly TRBD1 (6 bases). V gave up 6 bases and J gave up 4 bases, with 14 bases separating them. Per germline, CDR1 MGHDK and CDR2 SYGVNS. The CDR3 has 14 residues. CDR3 in amino acids: CASRSQGAADTQYF. CDR3 nucleotides: TGTGCCAGCAGATCACAGGGAGCGGCAGATACGCAGTATTTT. The full variable domain, rest sourced from reference TRBV25-1 and TRBJ2-3, is EADIYQTPRYLVIGTGKKITLECSQTMGHDKMYWYQQDPGMELHLIHYSYGVNSTEKGDLSSESTVSRIRTEHFPLTLESARPSHTSQYLCASRSQGAADTQYFGPGTRLTVL.

The chain has TRBV30 and TRBJ1-6, with unresolved D. The CDR3 is 11 residues long. CDR1 and CDR2 (germline): GTSNPN, SVGIG (reference sequence). V was clipped by 1 base and J by 9 bases, with 4 bases between them. As DNA, the CDR3 is TGTGCCTGGAGTGCGGGTTCACCCCTCCACTTT. Residues: CAWSAGSPLHF.

The J gene is TRBJ1-2, the V gene TRBV15; 8 bases are shared with TRBD1. J gave up 0 bases and V 5 bases, and 17 bases lay outside the gene matches. The CDR3 spans 19 residues. Germline V gene sequence: CDR1 LNHNV, CDR2 YYDKDF (reference sequence). In DNA, the CDR3 is TGTGCCACCAGCCCAGAAGCACGGGACAGGAATATAGCTAACTATGGCTACACCTTC. Translation: CATSPEARDRNIANYGYTF.

This chain joins TRBV19 and TRBJ2-3, with 9 bases lining up with TRBD2. V gave up 3 bases and J gave up 3 bases; unmatched junction bases: 7. Germline loops: CDR1 LNHDA, CDR2 SQIVND (reference sequence). CDR3 length: 16 residues. CDR3 sequence: CASSMPREGRTDTQYF. In DNA form, the CDR3 reads TGTGCCAGTAGTATGCCGCGGGAGGGGAGGACAGATACGCAGTATTTT. Supplemented by reference TRBV19 and TRBJ2-3, the full variable domain reads DGGITQSPKYLFRKEGQNVTLSCEQNLNHDAMYWYRQDPGQGLRLIYYSQIVNDFQKGDIAEGYSVSREKKESFPLTVTSAQKNPTAFYLCASSMPREGRTDTQYFGPGTRLTVL.